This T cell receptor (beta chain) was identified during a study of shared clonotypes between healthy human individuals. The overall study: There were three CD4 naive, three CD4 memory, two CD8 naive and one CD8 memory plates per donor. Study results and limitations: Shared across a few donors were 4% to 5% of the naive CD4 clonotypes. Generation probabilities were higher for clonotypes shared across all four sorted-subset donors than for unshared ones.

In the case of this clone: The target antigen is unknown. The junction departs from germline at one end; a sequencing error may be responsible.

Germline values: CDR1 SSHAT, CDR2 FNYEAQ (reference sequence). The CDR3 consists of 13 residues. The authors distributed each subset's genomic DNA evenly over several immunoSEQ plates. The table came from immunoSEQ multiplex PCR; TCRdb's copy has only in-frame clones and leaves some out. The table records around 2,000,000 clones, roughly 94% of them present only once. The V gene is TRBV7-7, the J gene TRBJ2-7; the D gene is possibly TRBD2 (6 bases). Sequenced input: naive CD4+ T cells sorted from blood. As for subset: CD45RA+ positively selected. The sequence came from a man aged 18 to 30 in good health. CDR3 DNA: TGTGCTAGCAGCAGGCTCGGGAGTGGCGAGCAGTACTTC. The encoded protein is CASSRLGSGEQYF.